The rows below give T cell receptor beta chains drawn from one sample of a study of T-cell memory formation after mild COVID-19. Each CDR3 protein is one row after TCRdb ran MiXCR on the 5' RACE reads. Among approximately 210,000 distinct CDR3 sequences listed, 27% were seen once. The sequencing sample was made of PBMCs or a T cell subset sorted from them (not recorded which). The receptors come from an adult woman who had mild COVID-19 (a few samples of this study predate the infection). Cell type and time point are not known. Each CDR3 is given with its conserved first and last residue. The D gene is left open where the match is weak. Clone size is given for some rows only: seen once, a few or many times, or a class if the clone is expanded.

d_call j_call clone_size v_call cdr3_nt cdr3_aa
TRBD1 TRBJ1-5 - TRBV25-1 TGTGCCAGCAGTAGGGGGCCGGGCAATCAGCCCCAGCATTTT CASSRGPGNQPQHF
TRBD1 TRBJ2-1 few TRBV5-5 TGTGCCAGCGGATATGGGACAGGGCCCTACAATGAGCAGTTCTTC CASGYGTGPYNEQFF
- TRBJ1-5 few TRBV7-8 TGTGCCAGCAGCTTAGAGGCAACCCAAAGGCGGCCCCAGCATTTT CASSLEATQRRPQHF
- TRBJ1-1 - TRBV5-4 TGTGCCAGCAGCTTCCAGGCCAAGAACACTGAAGCTTTCTTT CASSFQAKNTEAFF
- TRBJ2-1 few TRBV29-1 TGCAGCGTCCGAAGGGGGACTACTAGTCGCGAGCAGTTCTTC CSVRRGTTSREQFF
TRBD2 TRBJ2-2 - TRBV20-1 TGCAGTGCTAGAGAGGCTAGCGGGGGCGGGGAGCTGTTTTTT CSAREASGGGELFF
- TRBJ1-3 few TRBV12-3/TRBV12-4 TGTGCCAGCAGTTTCTGGCAGGGGAGCTCTGGAAACACCATATATTTT CASSFWQGSSGNTIYF
TRBD2 TRBJ2-1 - TRBV7-2 TGTGCCAGCAGCTCCATGGGGACTAGCGGGAGCTACAATGAGCAGTTCTTC CASSSMGTSGSYNEQFF
TRBD1 TRBJ1-1 - TRBV7-6 TGTGCCAGCAGCCTGGACAGGGGACACACTGAAGCTTTCTTT CASSLDRGHTEAFF
- TRBJ2-1 few TRBV11-3 TGTGCCAGCAGCTTCTACAATGAGCAGTTCTTC CASSFYNEQFF
- TRBJ2-2 few TRBV4-3 TGCGCCAGCAGCCAAGATATACGGACGAACACCGGGGAGCTGTTTTTT CASSQDIRTNTGELFF
- TRBJ2-3 few TRBV7-8 TGTGCCAGCAGCTTAGCGGGGAGAATGGTAGATACGCAGTATTTT CASSLAGRMVDTQYF
- TRBJ2-1 - TRBV24-1 TGTGCCACCTCCGATTATAATCGGATTAATGAGCAGTTCTTC CATSDYNRINEQFF
TRBD1 TRBJ1-4 - TRBV5-1 TGCGCCAGCAGACAGGGGTCAACTAATGAAAAACTGTTTTTT CASRQGSTNEKLFF
TRBD1 TRBJ1-2 - TRBV6-5 TGTGCCAGCAGTCCCGACAGGGGGCGAGGGGGCTACACCTTC CASSPDRGRGGYTF
- TRBJ1-1 - TRBV2 TGTGCCAGCAGGATCTTCGCAGGGAACATTGAAGCTTTCTTT CASRIFAGNIEAFF
TRBD1 TRBJ1-2 few TRBV10-3 TGTGCCATCAGTGATTCCGGACAGGGCGACTATGGCTACACCTTC CAISDSGQGDYGYTF
TRBD1 TRBJ2-2 - TRBV29-1 TGCAGCGTTGGGGCCGGGACAGGGGTGGTCGGGGAGCTGTTTTTT CSVGAGTGVVGELFF
TRBD1 TRBJ2-7 - TRBV28 TGTGCCAGCAGTCTCAGGATTACAGGGGGCTACGAGCAGTACTTC CASSLRITGGYEQYF
TRBD2 TRBJ2-1 few TRBV4-3 TGCGCCAGCAGCCAAGATGCGGGAGGTGCTGAGCTACTCAGGCGCGATGAGCAGTTCTTC CASSQDAGGAELLRRDEQFF
TRBD2 TRBJ2-1 few TRBV19 TGTGCCAGTAGTATAATGGCTAGCGGGGAGCAGTTCTTC CASSIMASGEQFF
TRBD2 TRBJ2-7 few TRBV27 TGTGCCAGCAGTCCACTAGTAGGTAGCGGGGGCAGGGGATACGAGCAGTACTTC CASSPLVGSGGRGYEQYF
- TRBJ2-7 - TRBV20-1 TGCAGTGCTATCCTCGGATCCGCCTACGAGCAGTACTTC CSAILGSAYEQYF
- TRBJ2-7 many TRBV3-1 TGTGCCAGCAGCCAAGACTTGATACAGGGATATCGCAACGAGCAGTACTTC CASSQDLIQGYRNEQYF
TRBD2 TRBJ2-3 - TRBV4-1 TGCGCCAGCAGCGATGGACTAGCGGGAGTTAAGGATACGCAGTATTTT CASSDGLAGVKDTQYF
- TRBJ2-3 - TRBV7-3 TGTGCCAGCAGCTTAATCCCGGGGAGTCGGACAGATACGCAGTATTTT CASSLIPGSRTDTQYF
TRBD2 TRBJ2-5 - TRBV15 TGTGCCACCAGCAGTGAGGGGGGCGGGAGGCAAGAGACCCAGTACTTC CATSSEGGGRQETQYF
- TRBJ2-2 - TRBV7-3 TGTGCCAGCAGAAAGCTGCCTGAATCCGGGGAGCTGTTTTTT CASRKLPESGELFF
- TRBJ2-2 few TRBV4-3 TGCGCCAGCAGCCAAGGCCACAGGGTTGGGACCGGGGAGCTGTTTTTT CASSQGHRVGTGELFF
TRBD1 TRBJ2-1 few TRBV7-8 TGTGCCAGCAGCCCGTCTGAGGGGGCCCACTACAATGAGCAGTTCTTC CASSPSEGAHYNEQFF
TRBD2 TRBJ2-3 - TRBV18 TGTGCCAGCTCCGAGGGACTAGCGGGAGCGGATACGCAGTATTTT CASSEGLAGADTQYF
TRBD2 TRBJ2-1 - TRBV5-8 TGTGCCAGCAGCTCCTGGACCGGGAGCGGGAGAAACAATGAGCAGTTCTTC CASSSWTGSGRNNEQFF
TRBD2 TRBJ2-1 few TRBV29-1 TGCAGCGCTCGGACTAGCGGGAACGAGCAGTTCTTC CSARTSGNEQFF
- TRBJ2-3 - TRBV12-3/TRBV12-4 TGTGCCAGCAGTTCCCAGACAGGTGCGGTACGGTATTTT CASSSQTGAVRYF
- TRBJ1-1 - TRBV7-9 TGTGCCAGCAGCTTATCCAGGGGTCTTAGGTACACTGAAGCTTTCTTT CASSLSRGLRYTEAFF
TRBD2 TRBJ2-7 many TRBV20-1 TGCAGTGCTAGAGTTCTAGCGGACCAGATGGAGCAGTACTTC CSARVLADQMEQYF
TRBD2 TRBJ2-1 - TRBV7-6 TGTGCCAGCAGCTTGGGGACTAGAATAGGCTACAATGAGCAGTTCTTC CASSLGTRIGYNEQFF
- TRBJ1-2 - TRBV7-9 TGTGCCAGCAGCTTAGCGGGAGACTCCAACTATGGCTACACCTTC CASSLAGDSNYGYTF
- TRBJ1-2 once TRBV27 TGTGCCAGCAGGTCCATAGCGGGGATCTATGGCTACACCTTC CASRSIAGIYGYTF
- TRBJ1-3 - TRBV7-2 TGTGCCAGCAGCACAGACAGTGGCTCTGGAAACACCATATATTTT CASSTDSGSGNTIYF
- TRBJ2-5 - TRBV7-2 TGTGCCAGCAGCTTAGGGCCCCCGGGAGTCTGGGTTCCTCTAACCCAGTACTTC CASSLGPPGVWVPLTQYF
- TRBJ1-3 few TRBV18 TGTGCCAGCTCACCTTACGGTCTCTTCACTCGAAGCTCTGGAAACACCATATATTTT CASSPYGLFTRSSGNTIYF
- TRBJ2-1 - TRBV28 TGTGCCAGCAGTTTACCTGGGGACAATGAGCAGTTCTTC CASSLPGDNEQFF
- TRBJ2-2 few TRBV19 TGTGCCAGTAGTCTCGGTCGGGACACCGGGGAGCTGTTTTTT CASSLGRDTGELFF
- TRBJ1-1 few TRBV5-1 TGCGCCAGCAGCTTTGGGGCGGGGGGAGTCAACACTGAAGCTTTCTTT CASSFGAGGVNTEAFF
TRBD1 TRBJ1-1 - TRBV4-2 TGTGCCAGCAGCCCCCCGGCCGACAGGGGGGCTGAAGCTTTCTTT CASSPPADRGAEAFF
- TRBJ1-2 few TRBV15 TGTGCCACCAGCAGAGAGGAACGCCGCGGCTACACCTTC CATSREERRGYTF
- TRBJ1-5 - TRBV5-1 TGCGCCAGCAGCTTGGACACAGGGCGTCATCAGCCCCAGCATTTT CASSLDTGRHQPQHF
TRBD1 TRBJ1-1 - TRBV3-1 TGTGCCAGCAGGCGGGGACAGGGGGCTGAAGCTTTCTTT CASRRGQGAEAFF
- TRBJ2-4 few TRBV4-1 TGCGCCAGCAGCCAAGATGCGTCCAGAAACATTCAGTACTTC CASSQDASRNIQYF
TRBD1 TRBJ1-1 few TRBV19 TGTGCCAGTAGTAAGACAGGGGTGAGGACTGAAGCTTTCTTT CASSKTGVRTEAFF
- TRBJ2-3 - TRBV7-9 TGTGCCAGCAGCTTAGCCTGGGGGCTCGCAGATACGCAGTATTTT CASSLAWGLADTQYF
- TRBJ2-7 - TRBV19 TGTGCCAGTAGTATAATAGGGAACGACGAGCAGTACTTC CASSIIGNDEQYF
- TRBJ1-5 - TRBV27 TGTGCCAGCAGTTCCCTGAGGACCGGGACACCGGGGCAGCCCCAGCATTTT CASSSLRTGTPGQPQHF
- TRBJ2-2 - TRBV5-4 TGTGCCAGCAGCTTGGCCGGGGTATACACCGGGGAGCTGTTTTTT CASSLAGVYTGELFF
- TRBJ2-7 - TRBV4-2 TGTGCCAGCAGCCAGGTCGGGGGCAACTCCTACGAGCAGTACTTC CASSQVGGNSYEQYF
- TRBJ2-1 - TRBV5-5 TGTGCCAGCAGCTGGGGGGTAACGGGTAACTCCTACAATGAGCAGTTCTTC CASSWGVTGNSYNEQFF